This T cell receptor (beta chain) was obtained from a study of shared clonotypes between healthy human individuals. The overall study: Each donor contributed plates that comprised three CD4 naive, three CD4 memory, two CD8 naive and one CD8 memory.

V lost 4 bases and J 0 bases, leaving 10 bases between the germline ends. The CDR3 contains 15 residues. Germline V gives CDR1 SGHRS, CDR2 YFSETQ. Using immunoSEQ multiplex PCR, the repertoire was profiled, and TCRdb retains in-frame clones only, with some absent. Seen here are some 2,500,000 clones, approximately 93% observed once, and the top ten hold roughly 0.39%. The donors were all Caucasian adults (living in Nashville, Tennessee). CD4+ cell separation produced CD45RA+ naive and CD45RA-negative memory subsets. This chain connects TRBV5-1 to TRBJ2-2, with a tentative D call TRBD1 (5 bases). Input material: naive CD4+ T cells from PBMCs. Regarding subset: CD45RA+ positively selected. The TCR originated in a man aged 18 to 29 in good health. Some clones in this sample may be carry-over from other donors' samples. The CDR3 spells CASSEQVPNTGELFF. DNA of the CDR3: TGCGCCAGCAGCGAACAGGTCCCGAACACCGGGGAGCTGTTTTTT.